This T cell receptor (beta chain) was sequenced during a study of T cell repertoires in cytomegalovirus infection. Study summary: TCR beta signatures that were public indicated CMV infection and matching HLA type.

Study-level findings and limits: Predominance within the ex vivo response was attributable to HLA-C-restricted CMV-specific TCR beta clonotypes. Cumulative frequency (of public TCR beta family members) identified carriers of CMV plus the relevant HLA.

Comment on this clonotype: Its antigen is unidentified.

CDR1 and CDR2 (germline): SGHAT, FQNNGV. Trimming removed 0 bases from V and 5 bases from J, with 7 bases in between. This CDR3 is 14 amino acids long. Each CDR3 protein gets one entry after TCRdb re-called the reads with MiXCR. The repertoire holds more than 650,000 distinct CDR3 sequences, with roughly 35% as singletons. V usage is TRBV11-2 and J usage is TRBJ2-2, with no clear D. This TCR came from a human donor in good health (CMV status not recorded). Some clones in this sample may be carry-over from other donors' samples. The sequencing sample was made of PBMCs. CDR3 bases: TGTGCCAGCAGCTTAGATCGGTGGACCGGGGAGCTGTTTTTT. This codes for CASSLDRWTGELFF.